The T cell receptor (beta chain) described here comes from a study of OX40 agonist ivuxolimab in advanced cancers. Looking at the study overall: The patients received agonistic anti-OX40 (CD134) antibody ivuxolimab. General study findings and limits: Partial responders at 0.1-3.0 mg/kg had among the lowest clonal expansion. Clonal expansion from baseline to week 6 occurred in both CD4+ and CD8+ T cells.

Sequencing was performed with immunoSEQ multiplex PCR; in TCRdb, only in-frame clones are kept and a portion is missing. The sample lists roughly 40,000 clones, 80% to 90% occurring once. This clone has a single count. Its antigen is undetermined. At baseline, cycle 4 day 1, and cycle 7 day 1, blood was sampled. CDR3 size: 17 residues. Germline CDR1 SGHDT, CDR2 YYEEEE. Trimming removed 2 bases from V and 5 bases from J, with 22 bases in between. This chain connects TRBV5-6 to TRBJ2-5; D possibly corresponds to TRBD2 (5 bases). The sample here was CD4+ or CD8+ T cells sorted from blood, taken in a trial of the OX40 agonist ivuxolimab. The sequence derives from an adult with an advanced solid tumor such as melanoma, head and neck, liver or kidney cancer. CDR3 in DNA: TGTGCCAGCAGCTTTGTAAGGGTTTCGGGGTTTAGTGAGACCCAGTACTTC. Amino acids: CASSFVRVSGFSETQYF.